This T cell receptor beta chain derives from a study of patients and donors after allogeneic stem cell transplantation. One entry per CDR3 protein results from TCRdb running MiXCR on the RT-PCR reads. This sample carries under 2,500 distinct CDR3 sequences, 6% to 9% of them seen once, and the ten largest clones take less than 30%. This clonotype is judged medium-sized. Trimming left V 2 bases short and J 2 bases short, with 9 bases between. This CDR3 has 14 residues. Sequencing was carried out using blood, either unsorted or a sorted T cell fraction (not recorded which). The TCR comes from a human donor who was either an allogeneic HSCT recipient or a stem cell or donor lymphocyte infusion donor (not recorded which). It is not recorded whose cells these are; they may come from a transplant donor. The chain is built from TRBV12-3 or TRBV12-4 and TRBJ2-5; D not resolved. The CDR3 loop reads CASSLRRRQETQYF. The CDR3, as DNA: TGTGCCAGCAGTTTAAGACGTAGACAAGAGACCCAGTACTTC.